Described below is a single T cell receptor beta chain sequence and its context. This entry is derived from a study of blood T cell repertoires in COVID-19. Overall study context: Collection of acute and convalescent COVID-19 samples took place in the United States, Italy and Spain. In each case, the material was cDNA or gDNA derived from T cells, B-cell-depleted T cells, or PBMCs.

In the original processing: Reference gene primer amplification yielded estimated nucleated cell counts. Profiling relied on immunoSEQ multiplex PCR, and the TCRdb table lists in-frame clones only, not all of them. V and J calls plus clone size are reproduced from that table; the DNA served to infer D and trimming. The sample shows about 73,000 clones, 84% of them seen only once. The V and J ends lost 4 bases and 5 bases, in that order; junction bases with no gene match: 11. Germline-derived CDR1 and CDR2 are SEHNR and FQNEAQ (reference sequence). The CDR3 has 17 residues. The sequenced material came from peripheral blood. V gene TRBV7-9 combines with J gene TRBJ2-5, with 12 bases identical to TRBD2. This receptor was taken from a human donor in a cohort sampled during active COVID-19. The chain's CDR3 is CASSSDLAGGPRETQYF. CDR3 bases: TGTGCCAGCAGCTCGGATCTAGCGGGGGGGCCGAGGGAGACCCAGTACTTC.